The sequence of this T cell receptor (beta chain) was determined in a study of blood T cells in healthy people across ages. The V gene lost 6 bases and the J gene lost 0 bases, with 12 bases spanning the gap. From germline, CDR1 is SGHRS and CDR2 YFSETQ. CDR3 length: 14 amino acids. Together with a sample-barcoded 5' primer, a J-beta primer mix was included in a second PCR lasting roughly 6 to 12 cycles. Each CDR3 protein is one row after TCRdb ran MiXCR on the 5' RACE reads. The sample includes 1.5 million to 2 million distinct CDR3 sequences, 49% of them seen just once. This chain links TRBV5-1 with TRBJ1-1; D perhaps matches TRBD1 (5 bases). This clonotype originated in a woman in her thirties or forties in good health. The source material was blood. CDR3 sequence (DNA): TGCGCCAGCACCACCGGGGCTATGAACACTGAAGCTTTCTTT. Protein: CASTTGAMNTEAFF.